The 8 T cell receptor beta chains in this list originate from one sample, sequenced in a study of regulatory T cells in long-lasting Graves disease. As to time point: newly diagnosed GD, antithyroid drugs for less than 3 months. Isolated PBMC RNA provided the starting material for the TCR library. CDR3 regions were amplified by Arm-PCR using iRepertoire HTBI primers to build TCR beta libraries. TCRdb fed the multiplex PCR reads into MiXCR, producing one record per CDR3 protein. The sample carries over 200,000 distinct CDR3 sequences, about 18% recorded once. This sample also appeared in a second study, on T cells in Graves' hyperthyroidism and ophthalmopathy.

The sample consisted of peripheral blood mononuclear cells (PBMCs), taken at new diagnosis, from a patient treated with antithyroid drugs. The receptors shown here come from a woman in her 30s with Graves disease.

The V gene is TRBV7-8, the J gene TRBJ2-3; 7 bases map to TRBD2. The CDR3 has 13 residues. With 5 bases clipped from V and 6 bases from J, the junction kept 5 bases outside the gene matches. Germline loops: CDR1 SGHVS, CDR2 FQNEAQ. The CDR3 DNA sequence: TGTGCCAGCAGCCGGCGGGGAGGGGATACGCAGTATTTT. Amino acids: CASSRRGGDTQYF.

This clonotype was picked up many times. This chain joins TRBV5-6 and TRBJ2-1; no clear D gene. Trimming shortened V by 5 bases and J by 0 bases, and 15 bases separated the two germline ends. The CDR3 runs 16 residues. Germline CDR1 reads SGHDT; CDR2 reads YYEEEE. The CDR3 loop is CASRPVSSSSYNEQFF. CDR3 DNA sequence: TGTGCCAGCAGGCCTGTTTCCTCGAGCTCCTACAATGAGCAGTTCTTC.

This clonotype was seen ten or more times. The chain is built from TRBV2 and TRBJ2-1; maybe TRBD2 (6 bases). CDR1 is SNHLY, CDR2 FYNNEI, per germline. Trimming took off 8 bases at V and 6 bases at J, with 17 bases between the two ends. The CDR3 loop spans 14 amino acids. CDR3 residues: CASDLGGEVNEQFF. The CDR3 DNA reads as TGTGCCAGCGACCTCGGAGGGGAGGTCAATGAGCAGTTCTTC. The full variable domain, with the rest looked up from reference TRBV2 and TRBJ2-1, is EPEVTQTPSHQVTQMGQEVILRCVPISNHLYFYWYRQILGQKVEFLVSFYNNEISEKSEIFDDQFSVERPDGSNFTLKIRSTKLEDSAMYFCASDLGGEVNEQFFGPGTRLTVL.

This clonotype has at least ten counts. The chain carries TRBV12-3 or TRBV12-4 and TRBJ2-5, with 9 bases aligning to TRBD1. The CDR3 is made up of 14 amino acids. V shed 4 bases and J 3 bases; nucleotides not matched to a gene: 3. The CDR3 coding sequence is TGTGCCAGCAGTTCCGGGACAGGGAAAGAGACCCAGTACTTC. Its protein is CASSSGTGKETQYF.

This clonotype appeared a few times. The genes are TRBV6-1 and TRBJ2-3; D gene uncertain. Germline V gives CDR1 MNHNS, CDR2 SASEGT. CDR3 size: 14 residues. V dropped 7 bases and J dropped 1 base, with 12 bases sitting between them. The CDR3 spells CASTVGRGTDTQYF. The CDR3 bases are TGTGCCAGCACCGTAGGACGTGGCACAGATACGCAGTATTTT.

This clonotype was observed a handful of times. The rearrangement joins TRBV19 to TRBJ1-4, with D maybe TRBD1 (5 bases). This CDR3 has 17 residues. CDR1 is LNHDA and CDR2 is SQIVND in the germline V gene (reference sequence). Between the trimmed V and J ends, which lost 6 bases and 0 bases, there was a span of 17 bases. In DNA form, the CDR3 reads TGTGCCAGTAGCCAAAGACAGATACAAGCAACTAATGAAAAACTGTTTTTT. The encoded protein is CASSQRQIQATNEKLFF. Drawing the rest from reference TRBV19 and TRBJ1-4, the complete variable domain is DGGITQSPKYLFRKEGQNVTLSCEQNLNHDAMYWYRQDPGQGLRLIYYSQIVNDFQKGDIAEGYSVSREKKESFPLTVTSAQKNPTAFYLCASSQRQIQATNEKLFFGSGTQLSVL.

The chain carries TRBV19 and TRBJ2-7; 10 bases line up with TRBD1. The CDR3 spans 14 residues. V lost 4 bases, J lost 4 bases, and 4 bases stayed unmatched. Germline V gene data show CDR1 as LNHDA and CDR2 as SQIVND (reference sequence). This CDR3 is CASSTTGGPYEQYF. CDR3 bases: TGTGCCAGTAGTACGACAGGGGGCCCATACGAGCAGTACTTC.

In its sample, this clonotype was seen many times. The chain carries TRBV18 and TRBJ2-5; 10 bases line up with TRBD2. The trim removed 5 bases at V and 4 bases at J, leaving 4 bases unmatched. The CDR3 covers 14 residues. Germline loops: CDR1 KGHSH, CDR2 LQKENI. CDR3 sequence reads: CASSSLAGRETQYF. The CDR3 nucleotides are TGTGCCAGCTCATCACTAGCGGGGCGAGAGACCCAGTACTTC.